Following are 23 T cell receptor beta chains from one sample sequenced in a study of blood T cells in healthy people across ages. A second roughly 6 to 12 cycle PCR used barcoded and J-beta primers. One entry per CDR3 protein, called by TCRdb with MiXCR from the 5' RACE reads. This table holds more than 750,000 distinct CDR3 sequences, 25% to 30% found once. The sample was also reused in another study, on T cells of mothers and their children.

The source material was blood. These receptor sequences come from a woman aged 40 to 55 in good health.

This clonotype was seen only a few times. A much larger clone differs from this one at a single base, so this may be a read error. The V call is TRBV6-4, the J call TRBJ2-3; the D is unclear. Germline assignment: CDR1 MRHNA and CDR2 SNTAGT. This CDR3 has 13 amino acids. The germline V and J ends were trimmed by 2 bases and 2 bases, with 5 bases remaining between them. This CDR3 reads CASSDQVTDTQYF. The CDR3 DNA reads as TGTGCCAGCAGTGACCAGGTCACAGATACGCAGTATTTT.

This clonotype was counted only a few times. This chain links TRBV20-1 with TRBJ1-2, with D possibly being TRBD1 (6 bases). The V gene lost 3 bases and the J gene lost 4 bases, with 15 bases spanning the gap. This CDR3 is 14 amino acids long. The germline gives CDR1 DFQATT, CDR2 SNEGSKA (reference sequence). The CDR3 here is CSASVQGASYGYTF. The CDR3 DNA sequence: TGCAGTGCTAGTGTACAGGGAGCAAGCTATGGCTACACCTTC.

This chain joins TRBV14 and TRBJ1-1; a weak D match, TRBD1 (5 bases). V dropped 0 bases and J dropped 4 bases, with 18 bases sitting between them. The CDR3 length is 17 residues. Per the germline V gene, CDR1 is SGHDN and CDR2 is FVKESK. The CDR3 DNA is TGTGCCAGCAGCCAAGATCTAGGGAGGGGTATAATCACTGAAGCTTTCTTT. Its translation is CASSQDLGRGIITEAFF.

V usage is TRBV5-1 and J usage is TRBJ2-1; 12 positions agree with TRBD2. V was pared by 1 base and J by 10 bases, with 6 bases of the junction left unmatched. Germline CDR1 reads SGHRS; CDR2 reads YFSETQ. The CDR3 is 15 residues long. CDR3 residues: CASSLPSGGAGEQFF. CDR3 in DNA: TGCGCCAGCAGCTTGCCTAGCGGGGGGGCTGGCGAGCAGTTCTTC.

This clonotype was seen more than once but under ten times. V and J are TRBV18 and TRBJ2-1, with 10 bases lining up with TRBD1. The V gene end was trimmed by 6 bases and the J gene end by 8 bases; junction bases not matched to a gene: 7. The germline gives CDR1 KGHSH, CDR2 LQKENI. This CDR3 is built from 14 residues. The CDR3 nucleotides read TGTGCCAGCTCCTTGACAGGGGGCTTCGATGAGCAGTTCTTC. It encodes CASSLTGGFDEQFF.

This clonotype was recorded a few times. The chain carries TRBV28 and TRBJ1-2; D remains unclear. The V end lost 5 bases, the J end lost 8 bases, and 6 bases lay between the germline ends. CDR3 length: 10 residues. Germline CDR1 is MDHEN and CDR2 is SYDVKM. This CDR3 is CASSGTGYTF. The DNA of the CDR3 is TGTGCCAGCAGTGGTACAGGCTACACCTTC.

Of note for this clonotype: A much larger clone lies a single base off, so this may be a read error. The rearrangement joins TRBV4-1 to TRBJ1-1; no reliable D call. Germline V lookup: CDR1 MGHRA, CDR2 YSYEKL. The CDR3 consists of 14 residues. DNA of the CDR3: TGCGCCAGCAGCCGACTTTTACTGAACACTAAAGCTTTCTTT. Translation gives CASSRLLLNTKAFF.

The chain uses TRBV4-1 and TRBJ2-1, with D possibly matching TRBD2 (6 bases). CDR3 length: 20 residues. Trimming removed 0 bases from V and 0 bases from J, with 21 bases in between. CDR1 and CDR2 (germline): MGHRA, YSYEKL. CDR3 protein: CASSQDPLGLDFISYNEQFF. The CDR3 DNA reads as TGCGCCAGCAGCCAAGATCCCCTGGGACTGGATTTTATCTCCTACAATGAGCAGTTCTTC.

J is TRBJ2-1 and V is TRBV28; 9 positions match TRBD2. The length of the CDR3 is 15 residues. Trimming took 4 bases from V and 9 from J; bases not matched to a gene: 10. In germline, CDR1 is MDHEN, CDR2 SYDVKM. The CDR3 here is CASSSSGGGAFEQFF. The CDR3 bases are TGTGCCAGCAGTTCCTCTGGCGGGGGGGCCTTTGAGCAGTTCTTC.

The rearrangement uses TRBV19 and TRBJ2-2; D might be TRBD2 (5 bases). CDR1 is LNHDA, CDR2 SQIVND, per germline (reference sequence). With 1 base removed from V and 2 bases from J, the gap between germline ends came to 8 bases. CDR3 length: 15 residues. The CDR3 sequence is CASSIGGRNTGELFF. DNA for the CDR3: TGTGCCAGTAGTATAGGAGGGAGAAACACCGGGGAGCTGTTTTTT.

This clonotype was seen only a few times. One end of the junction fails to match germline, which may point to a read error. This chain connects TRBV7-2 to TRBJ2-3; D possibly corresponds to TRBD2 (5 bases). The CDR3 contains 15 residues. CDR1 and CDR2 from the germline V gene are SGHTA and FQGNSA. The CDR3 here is CAGSFLAGVGDTQYF. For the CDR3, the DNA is TGTGCCGGCAGCTTCCTAGCCGGGGTGGGAGATACGCAGTATTTT.

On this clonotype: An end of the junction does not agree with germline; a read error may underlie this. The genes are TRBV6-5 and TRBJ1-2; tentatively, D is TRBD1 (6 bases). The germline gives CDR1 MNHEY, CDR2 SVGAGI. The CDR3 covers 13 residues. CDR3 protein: CAGRGHPGHGYTF. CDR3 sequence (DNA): TGTGCCGGCAGGGGCCATCCCGGCCATGGCTACACCTTC.

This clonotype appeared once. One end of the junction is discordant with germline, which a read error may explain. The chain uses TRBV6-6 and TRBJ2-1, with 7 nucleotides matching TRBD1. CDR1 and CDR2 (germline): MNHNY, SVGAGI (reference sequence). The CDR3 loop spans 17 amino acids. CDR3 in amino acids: CAGSYSQLRTGNNEQFF. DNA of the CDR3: TGTGCCGGCAGTTACTCCCAACTAAGGACAGGAAACAATGAGCAGTTCTTC.

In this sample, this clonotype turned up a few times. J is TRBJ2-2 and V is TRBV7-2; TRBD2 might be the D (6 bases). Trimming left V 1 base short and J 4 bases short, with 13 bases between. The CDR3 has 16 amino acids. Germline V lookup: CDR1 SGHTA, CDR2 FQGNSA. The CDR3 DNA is TGTGCCAGCAGCTTAGTGGGCGGGGAGATCACCGGGGAGCTGTTTTTT. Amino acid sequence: CASSLVGGEITGELFF.

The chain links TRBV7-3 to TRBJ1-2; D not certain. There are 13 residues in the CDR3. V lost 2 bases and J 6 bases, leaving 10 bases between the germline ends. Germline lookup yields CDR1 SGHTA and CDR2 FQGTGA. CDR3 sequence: CASSLGEAHGYTF. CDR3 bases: TGTGCCAGCAGCTTAGGGGAAGCCCATGGCTACACCTTC.

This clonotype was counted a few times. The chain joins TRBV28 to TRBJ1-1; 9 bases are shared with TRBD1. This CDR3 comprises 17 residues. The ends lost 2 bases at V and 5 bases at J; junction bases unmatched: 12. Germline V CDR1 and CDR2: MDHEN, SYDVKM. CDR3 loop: CASSLRTLDRGKTEAFF. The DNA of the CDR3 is TGTGCCAGCAGTTTAAGAACCCTCGACAGGGGGAAGACTGAAGCTTTCTTT.

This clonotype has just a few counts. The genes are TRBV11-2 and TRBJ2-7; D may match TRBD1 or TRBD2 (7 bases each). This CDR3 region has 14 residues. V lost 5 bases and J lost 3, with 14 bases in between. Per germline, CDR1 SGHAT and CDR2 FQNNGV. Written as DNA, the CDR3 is TGTGCCAGCAGCGGGGGGGACAGCCTCTACGAGCAGTACTTC. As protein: CASSGGDSLYEQYF. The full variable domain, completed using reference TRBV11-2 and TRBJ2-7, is EAGVAQSPRYKIIEKRQSVAFWCNPISGHATLYWYQQILGQGPKLLIQFQNNGVVDDSQLPKDRFSAERLKGVDSTLKIQPAKLEDSAVYLCASSGGDSLYEQYFGPGTRLTVT.

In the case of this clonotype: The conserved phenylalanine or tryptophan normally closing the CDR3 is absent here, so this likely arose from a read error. In DNA, the CDR3 is TGTGCCAGCAGGAGGGGGCAAGAGACCCAGTACTGC. Its protein is CASRRGQETQYC. The chain joins TRBV12-3 or TRBV12-4 to TRBJ2-5; tentative D call: TRBD1 (6 bases). V lost 6 bases and J 2 bases, leaving 7 bases between the germline ends. The CDR3 runs to 12 residues.

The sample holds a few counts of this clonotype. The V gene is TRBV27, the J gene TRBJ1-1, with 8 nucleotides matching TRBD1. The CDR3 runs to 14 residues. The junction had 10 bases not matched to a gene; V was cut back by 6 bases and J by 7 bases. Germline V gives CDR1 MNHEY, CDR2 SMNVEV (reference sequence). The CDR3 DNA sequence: TGTGCCAGCAGGGAGAGGACAGGGAGGGATGAAGCTTTCTTT. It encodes CASRERTGRDEAFF.

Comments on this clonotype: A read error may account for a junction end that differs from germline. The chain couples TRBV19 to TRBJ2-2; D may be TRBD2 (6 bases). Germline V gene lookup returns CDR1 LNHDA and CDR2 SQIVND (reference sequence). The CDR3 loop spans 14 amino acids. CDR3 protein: CVSNPSVWAGELFF. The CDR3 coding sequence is TGTGTCAGTAACCCTAGCGTGTGGGCCGGGGAGCTGTTTTTT.

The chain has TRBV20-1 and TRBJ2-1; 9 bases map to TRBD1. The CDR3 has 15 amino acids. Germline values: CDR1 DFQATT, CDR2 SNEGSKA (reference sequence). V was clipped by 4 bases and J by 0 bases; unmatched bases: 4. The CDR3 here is CSATQGASSYNEQFF. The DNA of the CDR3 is TGCAGTGCTACACAGGGGGCCAGCTCCTACAATGAGCAGTTCTTC.

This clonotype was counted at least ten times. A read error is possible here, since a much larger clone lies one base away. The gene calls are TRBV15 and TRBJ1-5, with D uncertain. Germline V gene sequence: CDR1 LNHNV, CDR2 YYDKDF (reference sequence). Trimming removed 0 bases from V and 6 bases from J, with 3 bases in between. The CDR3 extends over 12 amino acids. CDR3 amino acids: CATSRDSQPQHF. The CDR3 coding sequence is TGTGCCACCAGCAGAGATAGTCAGCCCCAGCATTTT.

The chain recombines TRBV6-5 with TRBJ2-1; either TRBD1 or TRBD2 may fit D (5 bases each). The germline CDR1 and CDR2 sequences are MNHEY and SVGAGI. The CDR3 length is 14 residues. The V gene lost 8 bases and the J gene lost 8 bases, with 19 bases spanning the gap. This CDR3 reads CASGDYRSGDEQFF. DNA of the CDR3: TGTGCCAGCGGAGACTACAGGTCGGGCGATGAGCAGTTCTTC.